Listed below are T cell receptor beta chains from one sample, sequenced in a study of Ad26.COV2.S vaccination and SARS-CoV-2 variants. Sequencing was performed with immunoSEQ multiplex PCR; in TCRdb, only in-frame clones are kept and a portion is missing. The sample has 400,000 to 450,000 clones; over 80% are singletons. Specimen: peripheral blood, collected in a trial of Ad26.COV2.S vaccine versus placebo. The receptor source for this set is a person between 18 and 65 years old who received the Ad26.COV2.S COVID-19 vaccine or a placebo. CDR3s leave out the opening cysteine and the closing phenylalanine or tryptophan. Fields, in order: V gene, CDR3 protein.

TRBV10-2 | ASGEGQATDTQY
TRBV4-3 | ASTDRVGSPLH
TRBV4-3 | ASSQPNNNEQF
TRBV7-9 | ASSLALVSYEQY
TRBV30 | AWSPTGTNEKLF
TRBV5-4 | ASSLIGYTDTQY
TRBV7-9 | ASSSDRGRSYEQY
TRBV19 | ASSMLGGAETQY
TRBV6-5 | ASSYSGVSTYNEQF
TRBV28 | ASSLTHKGGPINSPLH
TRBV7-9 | ASSLAYGATEAF
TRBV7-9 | ASSPRRDGSYEQY
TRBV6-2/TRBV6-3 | ASSYAGRTEQY
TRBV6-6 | ASRTDRAAEQY
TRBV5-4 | ASSLGQELYGYT
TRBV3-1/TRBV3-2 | ASSQDCGRGRLASTEAF
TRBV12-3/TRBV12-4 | ASSLGGATVQF
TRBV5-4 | ASSSVQETQY
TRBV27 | ASSSIDSTGFEQY
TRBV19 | ASSIGGHAASGANVLT
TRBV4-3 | ASSQDPDRRSGNTIY
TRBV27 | ASSWAEAYEQY
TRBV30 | AWSQGSTEAF
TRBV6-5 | ASSYSRQGVTQY
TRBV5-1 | ASSSGTVEGETQY
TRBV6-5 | ASSYSDGGNTIY
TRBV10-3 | AISERQGVHVNTEAF
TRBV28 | ASSLRGSALGGYT
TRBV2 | ASRGDRGSTGELF
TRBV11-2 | ASSPGPGPLEQY
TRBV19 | ASSQVTLNEQF
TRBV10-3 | AISEFLAGGSNYNEQF
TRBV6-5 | ASTTTGYGYT
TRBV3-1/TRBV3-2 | ASSHGSEETQY
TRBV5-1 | ASSSTTYEQY
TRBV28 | ASSDGKLGVPMNTEAF
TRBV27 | ASRQTGDRPQH
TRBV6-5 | ASSQQGSYEQY
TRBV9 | ASSVELTGELF
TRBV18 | ASSPMDSSNYGYT